The 27 T cell receptor beta chains below all came from one sample that was sequenced in a study of blood T cell repertoires in COVID-19. The protocol was immunoSEQ multiplex PCR, while the TCRdb copy is restricted to in-frame clones and leaves out a portion. The sample holds about 300,000 clones, around 87% seen once. What was sequenced was peripheral blood. Receptors were obtained from a man between 65 and 79 years old with acute or convalescent COVID-19.

This clone came up a few times. This rearrangement joins TRBV5-1 to TRBJ2-1, with 7 bases identical to TRBD1. Trimming at V came to 3 bases and at J to 1 base, leaving 7 bases not matched to a gene. Germline CDR1 and CDR2: SGHRS and YFSETQ. The CDR3 covers 16 residues. In DNA form, the CDR3 reads TGCGCCAGCAGCTCCCAGACAGGGCGGTCCTACAATGAGCAGTTCTTC. Translation: CASSSQTGRSYNEQFF.

This chain uses TRBV28 with TRBJ2-5, with 7 bases that match TRBD2. Germline V gene sequence: CDR1 MDHEN, CDR2 SYDVKM. V gave up 3 bases and J gave up 3 bases; unmatched junction bases: 4. This CDR3 comprises 14 residues. CDR3 sequence reads: CASSFGTNKETQYF. The CDR3 region has the DNA TGTGCCAGCAGTTTCGGGACTAATAAAGAGACCCAGTACTTC.

The genes are TRBV27 and TRBJ2-2, with 11 bases fitting TRBD2. The germline CDR1 and CDR2 sequences are MNHEY and SMNVEV (reference sequence). Trimming cost V 5 bases and J 4 bases; bases outside gene matches: 6. The CDR3 runs 16 residues. CDR3 bases: TGTGCCAGCAGTCATAGCGGGAGGGCCGTCACCGGGGAGCTGTTTTTT. It yields the protein CASSHSGRAVTGELFF.

V usage is TRBV28 and J usage is TRBJ1-5; TRBD1 agrees at 8 bases. Per germline, CDR1 MDHEN and CDR2 SYDVKM. Germline trimming cut 6 bases from V and 5 bases from J; bases unmatched to any gene: 6. The CDR3 extends over 14 amino acids. As DNA, the CDR3 is TGTGCCAGCAGCCCAGGACAGGGAGATCAGCCCCAGCATTTT. It is translated as CASSPGQGDQPQHF.

This clone was found a few times. This chain uses TRBV24-1 with TRBJ2-1, with 15 bases matching TRBD2. Looked up from germline, CDR1 is KGHDR and CDR2 is SFDVKD. CDR3 length equals 18 residues. Losses at the gene ends were 3 bases for V and 7 bases for J; bases not matched to a gene: 9. Here the CDR3 DNA reads TGTGCCACCAGTGATCGACAGGGACTAGCGGGAGGAGGTAATGAGCAGTTCTTC. This gives the protein CATSDRQGLAGGGNEQFF.

The chain is built from TRBV5-5 and TRBJ1-2, with D possibly matching TRBD1 (6 bases). CDR3 size: 13 residues. Germline CDR1 is SGHKS and CDR2 is YYEKEE (reference sequence). V was shortened by 4 bases and J by 5 bases, with 12 bases between the two germline ends. The CDR3, as DNA: TGTGCCAGCAGCCTCGGGGGGCAGTATGGCTACACCTTC. Translating gives CASSLGGQYGYTF.

The chain has TRBV7-2 and TRBJ2-4, with D tentatively TRBD2 (6 bases). The CDR3 is made up of 19 amino acids. Germline V gene lookup returns CDR1 SGHTA and CDR2 FQGNSA. Trimming stripped 4 bases from V and 1 base from J, with 23 bases between. Here the CDR3 reads CASSSSLGYLRGAKNIQYF. The CDR3 DNA reads TGTGCCAGCAGCTCATCCTTGGGGTATCTTCGGGGGGCCAAAAACATTCAGTACTTC.

CDR3 nucleotide sequence: TGTGCCACCGGAGAGGATACGCAGTATTTT. Protein sequence: CATGEDTQYF. The chain combines TRBV24-1 with TRBJ2-3; D ambiguous. Trimming removed 9 bases at V and 6 bases at J, with 6 bases between. The CDR3 loop spans 10 amino acids. Germline V gene data show CDR1 as KGHDR and CDR2 as SFDVKD.

The chain joins TRBV10-3 to TRBJ1-1, with D possibly TRBD1 on 5 matching bases. There are 14 residues in the CDR3. V gave up 7 bases and J gave up 3 bases, with 15 bases separating them. CDR1 and CDR2 from the germline V gene are ENHRY and SYGVKD. CDR3 sequence reads: CAITPTEAYTEAFF. The CDR3, as DNA: TGTGCCATCACCCCGACAGAAGCCTACACTGAAGCTTTCTTT.

The genes are TRBV3-1 (or the pseudogene TRBV3-2) and TRBJ2-7; D gene ambiguous. CDR1 is LGHDT, CDR2 YNNKEL, per germline (reference sequence). Trimming left V 1 base short and J 2 bases short, with 9 bases between. The CDR3 spans 14 residues. CDR3 amino acids: CASSQVPSAYEQYF. The DNA for the CDR3 is TGTGCCAGCAGCCAAGTACCCTCGGCCTACGAGCAGTACTTC.

For this clone: Additional DNA sequences in this sample encode the identical CDR3. J is TRBJ1-1 and V is TRBV30; D is possibly TRBD1 (5 bases). Trimming cost V 0 bases and J 0 bases, with 8 bases left between them. In germline, CDR1 is GTSNPN, CDR2 SVGIG (reference sequence). The CDR3 runs to 14 residues. CDR3 loop: CAWSVRGLNTEAFF. The DNA of the CDR3 is TGTGCCTGGAGTGTAAGGGGCCTGAACACTGAAGCTTTCTTT.

This chain links TRBV7-9 with TRBJ2-7, with unresolved D. The ends were cut back, 4 bases at V and 1 base at J, with 20 bases in the middle. CDR1 and CDR2 (germline): SEHNR, FQNEAQ (reference sequence). The CDR3 sequence is 17 residues long. The CDR3 loop is CASSYPRLTSSSYEQYF. CDR3 in DNA: TGTGCCAGCAGCTATCCGAGGTTAACCTCCTCATCCTACGAGCAGTACTTC.

The chain links TRBV30 to TRBJ1-2; no firm D call. V lost 0 bases, J lost 0 bases, and 5 bases lay in between. Germline V CDR1 and CDR2: GTSNPN, SVGIG (reference sequence). This CDR3 is 13 amino acids long. The CDR3 coding sequence is TGTGCCTGGAGTGTCAGGACTAACTATGGCTACACCTTC. This sequence encodes CAWSVRTNYGYTF. Variable domain in full (rest from reference TRBV30 and TRBJ1-2): SQTIHQWPATLVQPVGSPLSLECTVEGTSNPNLYWYRQAAGRGLQLLFYSVGIGQISSEVPQNLSASRPQDRQFILSSKKLLLSDSGFYLCAWSVRTNYGYTFGSGTRLTVV.

The chain is built from TRBV14 and TRBJ2-3, with a tentative D call TRBD1 (5 bases). Trimming removed 2 bases from V and 0 bases from J, with 9 bases in between. This CDR3 has 15 residues. CDR1 and CDR2 (germline): SGHDN, FVKESK. The CDR3 bases are TGTGCCAGCAGCCAATTGACAGTTAGCACAGATACGCAGTATTTT. This gives the protein CASSQLTVSTDTQYF. The full variable domain, in which reference TRBV14 and TRBJ2-3 provide the parts outside the CDR3, is EAGVTQFPSHSVIEKGQTVTLRCDPISGHDNLYWYRRVMGKEIKFLLHFVKESKQDESGMPNNRFLAERTGGTYSTLKVQPAELEDSGVYFCASSQLTVSTDTQYFGPGTRLTVL.

The V gene is TRBV28, the J gene TRBJ2-5; tentative D call: TRBD2 (7 bases). This CDR3 spans 16 amino acids. Deletions cut 1 base from V and 7 bases from J, with 19 bases between. Germline V gene lookup returns CDR1 MDHEN and CDR2 SYDVKM. CDR3 sequence reads: CASSLSIGGDRRTQYF. In DNA form, the CDR3 reads TGTGCCAGCAGTTTATCGATAGGGGGGGACCGGCGGACCCAGTACTTC.

V and J are TRBV2 and TRBJ1-2; a weak D match, TRBD1 (6 bases). Germline CDR1 reads SNHLY; CDR2 reads FYNNEI. The CDR3 has 14 amino acids. Trimming shortened V by 3 bases and J by 3 bases, and 11 bases separated the two germline ends. Written as DNA, the CDR3 is TGTGCCAGCAGTGATATGGGGGCTGACTATGGCTACACCTTC. Amino acids: CASSDMGADYGYTF.

The V gene is TRBV2, the J gene TRBJ1-2; perhaps TRBD1 as D (5 bases). This CDR3 region has 13 residues. The V gene lost 6 bases and the J gene lost 1 base, with 9 bases spanning the gap. Per germline, CDR1 SNHLY and CDR2 FYNNEI. CDR3 sequence (DNA): TGTGCCAGCAGCGCCGACAGTAACTATGGCTACACCTTC. It codes for CASSADSNYGYTF. The full variable domain, rest sourced from reference TRBV2 and TRBJ1-2, is EPEVTQTPSHQVTQMGQEVILRCVPISNHLYFYWYRQILGQKVEFLVSFYNNEISEKSEIFDDQFSVERPDGSNFTLKIRSTKLEDSAMYFCASSADSNYGYTFGSGTRLTVV.

The chain employs TRBV7-8 and TRBJ2-5, with 14 nucleotides matching TRBD2. CDR1 and CDR2 (germline): SGHVS, FQNEAQ. CDR3 length: 19 residues. Germline trimming cut 5 bases from V and 2 bases from J; bases unmatched to any gene: 13. The chain's CDR3 is CASSQATTSGGAAQETQYF. Written as DNA, the CDR3 is TGTGCCAGCAGCCAAGCTACGACTAGCGGGGGGGCCGCACAAGAGACCCAGTACTTC.

This rearrangement joins TRBV14 to TRBJ2-2, with D perhaps matching TRBD2 (6 bases). CDR1 and CDR2 from the germline V gene are SGHDN and FVKESK. V was cut by 5 bases and J by 5 bases, with 15 bases left in between. The CDR3 sequence is 15 residues long. CDR3 sequence (DNA): TGTGCCAGCAGCTCAGCACGACGGGGGACCGGGGAGCTGTTTTTT. This codes for CASSSARRGTGELFF.

This rearrangement joins TRBV7-2 to TRBJ1-4, with 7 positions matching TRBD1. The CDR3 has 14 residues. Germline loops: CDR1 SGHTA, CDR2 FQGNSA. The junction had 11 bases not matched to a gene; V was cut back by 5 bases and J by 11 bases. Here the CDR3 reads CASSPRQGGGKLFF. CDR3 DNA sequence: TGTGCCAGCAGCCCCCGACAGGGAGGTGGGAAACTGTTTTTT.

V is TRBV11-2 and J is TRBJ2-5, with a weak D call TRBD1 (5 bases). CDR1 is SGHAT and CDR2 is FQNNGV in the germline V gene. This CDR3 comprises 14 residues. The V and J ends lost 5 bases and 4 bases respectively, with 14 bases between them. The CDR3 sequence is CASSPTTTAETQYF. The CDR3 DNA sequence: TGTGCCAGCAGCCCGACCACGACAGCAGAGACCCAGTACTTC.

This clone was recorded only once. The chain uses TRBV5-4 and TRBJ2-5; 9 positions match TRBD1. Trimming took 4 bases from V and 7 from J; bases not matched to a gene: 11. The CDR3 is 15 residues long. Looked up from germline, CDR1 is SGHNT and CDR2 is YYREEE (reference sequence). The CDR3 spells CASSPTGGGEWTQYF. CDR3 coding DNA: TGTGCCAGCAGCCCTACAGGGGGCGGGGAATGGACCCAGTACTTC.

The chain combines TRBV19 with TRBJ1-5; TRBD1 matches at 11 bases. Trimming took 7 bases from V and 2 from J; bases not matched to a gene: 10. In germline, CDR1 is LNHDA, CDR2 SQIVND (reference sequence). This CDR3 comprises 17 residues. CDR3 nucleotides: TGTGCCAGTATCCAGGAGGGGACAGGGGGAGGCAATCAGCCCCAGCATTTT. Protein product: CASIQEGTGGGNQPQHF.

The chain recombines TRBV28 with TRBJ1-5; D is unclear. The germline CDR1 and CDR2 sequences are MDHEN and SYDVKM. V lost 2 bases and J 6 bases, leaving 17 bases between the germline ends. The CDR3 runs to 16 residues. The CDR3 loop reads CASSLMLVVGRQPQHF. The DNA of the CDR3 is TGTGCCAGCAGTTTAATGTTGGTGGTTGGCCGTCAGCCCCAGCATTTT.

Comment on this clone: Other DNA sequences in this specimen translate into the identical CDR3. V gene TRBV9 combines with J gene TRBJ1-5; TRBD1 matches at 8 bases. In germline, CDR1 is SGDLS, CDR2 YYNGEE. The CDR3 sequence is 15 residues long. Losses at the gene ends were 0 bases for V and 4 bases for J; bases not matched to a gene: 3. The CDR3: CASSVGQGSNQPQHF. CDR3 coding DNA: TGTGCCAGCAGCGTAGGACAGGGGTCGAATCAGCCCCAGCATTTT.

The gene calls are TRBV10-2 and TRBJ2-3; TRBD2 matches 9 bases. The CDR3 runs to 14 residues. The J segment lost 0 bases and the V segment lost 11 bases, leaving 6 bases of the junction unmatched. The germline CDR1 and CDR2 sequences are WSHSY and SAAADI. The CDR3 spells CASRLAVSTDTQYF. The DNA of the CDR3 is TGCGCCTCCAGACTAGCGGTGAGCACAGATACGCAGTATTTT.

The chain recombines TRBV19 with TRBJ1-1; 8 bases are a match to TRBD1. Germline CDR1 is LNHDA and CDR2 is SQIVND (reference sequence). The CDR3 sequence is 16 residues long. V lost 1 base, J lost 3 bases, and 7 bases stayed unmatched. CDR3 DNA: TGTGCCAGTAGTATAGGGGACAGGTTCGAGGACACTGAAGCTTTCTTT. Protein sequence: CASSIGDRFEDTEAFF. Based on the CDR3 plus reference TRBV19 and TRBJ1-1, the full variable domain is DGGITQSPKYLFRKEGQNVTLSCEQNLNHDAMYWYRQDPGQGLRLIYYSQIVNDFQKGDIAEGYSVSREKKESFPLTVTSAQKNPTAFYLCASSIGDRFEDTEAFFGQGTRLTVV.